This T cell receptor (beta chain) was sequenced in a study of control samples from healthy donors and cancer patients. Profiling relied on immunoSEQ multiplex PCR, and the TCRdb table lists in-frame clones only, not all of them. The sample gives 100,000 to 150,000 clones, about 90% of which show up once; around 1.8% is in the top ten. V was pared by 5 bases and J by 2 bases, with 13 bases between. The CDR3 length is 15 residues. Germline CDR1 SGHTA, CDR2 FQGTGA. The material sequenced was blood. V and J are TRBV7-3 and TRBJ2-4; TRBD1 is a possible D gene (6 bases). The receptor was isolated from a man younger than 35 in good health. The CDR3: CASSVGGMSKNIQYF. The DNA for the CDR3 is TGTGCCAGCAGCGTAGGGGGTATGTCCAAAAACATTCAGTACTTC.